Below are 8 T cell receptor beta chains sequenced from a single sample in a study of T-cell memory formation after mild COVID-19. TCRdb called the 5' RACE reads again in MiXCR, with one record for every CDR3 protein. There are about 340,000 distinct CDR3 sequences in the sample; around a sixth occur only once, and about a fifth lies in the top ten. Sequencing was performed on PBMCs or a T cell subset sorted from them (not recorded which). These receptors came from a young man who had mild COVID-19 (a few samples of this study predate the infection). Cell type and time point are not known.

The V call is TRBV7-8, the J call TRBJ1-2, with D hard to call. CDR1 is SGHVS, CDR2 FQNEAQ, per germline. This CDR3 contains 13 residues. Trimming pared 6 bases from V and 8 bases from J, leaving 16 bases between. CDR3 coding DNA: TGTGCCAGCAGTCCCCGAATGGTGGGAGGCTACACCTTC. It yields the protein CASSPRMVGGYTF.

This clonotype has more than one count but fewer than ten. The genes are TRBV7-9 and TRBJ1-2; 7 positions agree with TRBD1. The V gene's germline CDR1 is SEHNR and CDR2 FQNEAQ (reference sequence). Trimming at V came to 4 bases and at J to 0 bases, leaving 5 bases not matched to a gene. The CDR3 has 15 amino acids. The CDR3 DNA reads as TGTGCCAGCAGCTCACGGACAGGCACTAACTATGGCTACACCTTC. It specifies CASSSRTGTNYGYTF.

This clonotype has just a few counts. The rearrangement links TRBV20-1 to TRBJ2-7; D remains unclear. This CDR3 has 13 amino acids. Germline CDR1 is DFQATT and CDR2 is SNEGSKA (reference sequence). V was cut by 3 bases and J by 0 bases, with 9 bases left in between. The CDR3 protein is CSASWGSSYEQYV. CDR3 DNA: TGCAGTGCTAGCTGGGGTAGCTCCTACGAGCAGTACGTC.

This clonotype was recorded only once. The chain employs TRBV4-2 and TRBJ2-2; 14 nucleotides agree with TRBD2. The germline V gene has CDR1 LGHNA and CDR2 YNFKEQ. Trimming took 4 bases from V and 6 from J; bases not matched to a gene: 10. The CDR3 has 18 amino acids. CDR3 loop: CASSRRLAGGLGAGELFF. The DNA for the CDR3 is TGTGCCAGCAGCCGCCGACTAGCGGGGGGGCTTGGTGCCGGGGAGCTGTTTTTT.

The chain combines TRBV5-1 with TRBJ1-4, with D tentatively TRBD1 (5 bases). The CDR3 covers 15 residues. Germline lookup yields CDR1 SGHRS and CDR2 YFSETQ. Trimming left V 0 bases short and J 4 bases short, with 10 bases between. This chain's CDR3 is CASSLASGINEKLFF. For the CDR3, the DNA is TGCGCCAGCAGCTTGGCCTCAGGGATTAATGAAAAACTGTTTTTT. Variable domain in full (rest from reference TRBV5-1 and TRBJ1-4): KAGVTQTPRYLIKTRGQQVTLSCSPISGHRSVSWYQQTPGQGLQFLFEYFSETQRNKGNFPGRFSGRQFSNSRSEMNVSTLELGDSALYLCASSLASGINEKLFFGSGTQLSVL.

This chain joins TRBV20-1 and TRBJ2-3; D is uncertain. Trimming left V 4 bases short and J 4 bases short, with 12 bases between. CDR1 and CDR2 (germline): DFQATT, SNEGSKA (reference sequence). CDR3 length equals 13 residues. The CDR3 region is CSAKAGVSDTQYF. The CDR3, as DNA: TGCAGTGCTAAGGCTGGGGTCTCAGATACGCAGTATTTT.

The J gene is TRBJ1-5, the V gene TRBV6-2 or TRBV6-3, with 7 bases aligning to TRBD1. Looked up from germline, CDR1 is MNHEY and CDR2 is SVGEGT. This CDR3 has 14 amino acids. With V trimmed by 5 bases and J by 6 bases, 7 bases remained unmatched. Here the CDR3 reads CASSPDRVRQPQHF. The CDR3 nucleotides are TGTGCCAGCAGTCCCGACAGGGTTCGTCAGCCCCAGCATTTT.

At least ten counts were recorded for this clonotype. The rearrangement links TRBV5-5 to TRBJ2-1, with 8 bases fitting TRBD2. V dropped 5 bases and J dropped 4; count of bases not matched to a gene: 8. Germline CDR1 is SGHKS and CDR2 is YYEKEE (reference sequence). The CDR3 length is 15 residues. This chain's CDR3 is CASRLAGGRYNEQFF. The CDR3 region has the DNA TGTGCCAGCAGACTCGCGGGGGGACGGTACAATGAGCAGTTCTTC.